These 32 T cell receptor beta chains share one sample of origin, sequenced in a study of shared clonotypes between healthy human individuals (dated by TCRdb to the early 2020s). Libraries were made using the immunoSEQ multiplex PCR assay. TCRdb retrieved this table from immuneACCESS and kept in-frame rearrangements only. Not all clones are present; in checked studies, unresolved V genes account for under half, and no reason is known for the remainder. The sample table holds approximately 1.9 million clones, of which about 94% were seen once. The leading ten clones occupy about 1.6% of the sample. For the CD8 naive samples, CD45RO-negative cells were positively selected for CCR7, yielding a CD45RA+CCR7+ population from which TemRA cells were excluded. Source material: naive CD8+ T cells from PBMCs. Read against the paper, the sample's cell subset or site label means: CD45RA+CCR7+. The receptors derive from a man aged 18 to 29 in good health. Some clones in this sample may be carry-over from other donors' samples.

The CDR3 protein is CASSPRAGNLANYGYTF. As DNA, the CDR3 is TGTGCCAGCAGCCCCAGGGCGGGAAACCTAGCTAACTATGGCTACACCTTC. The chain links TRBV11-2 to TRBJ1-2; the D gene is possibly TRBD1 (5 bases). The V and J ends lost 5 bases and 0 bases respectively, with 19 bases between them. The V gene's germline CDR1 is SGHAT and CDR2 FQNNGV. This CDR3 has 17 amino acids.

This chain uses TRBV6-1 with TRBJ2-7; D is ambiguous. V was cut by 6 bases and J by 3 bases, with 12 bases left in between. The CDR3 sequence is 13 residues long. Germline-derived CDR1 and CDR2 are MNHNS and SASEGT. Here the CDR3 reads CASSEDPSYEQYF. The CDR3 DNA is TGTGCCAGCAGCGAGGACCCTAGCTACGAGCAGTACTTC.

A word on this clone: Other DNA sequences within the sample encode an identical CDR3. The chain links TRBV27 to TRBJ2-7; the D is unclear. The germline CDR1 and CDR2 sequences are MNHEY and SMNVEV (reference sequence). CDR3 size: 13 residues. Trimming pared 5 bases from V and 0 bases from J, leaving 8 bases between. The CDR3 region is CASSPESSYEQYF. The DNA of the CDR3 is TGTGCCAGCAGTCCCGAATCCTCCTACGAGCAGTACTTC.

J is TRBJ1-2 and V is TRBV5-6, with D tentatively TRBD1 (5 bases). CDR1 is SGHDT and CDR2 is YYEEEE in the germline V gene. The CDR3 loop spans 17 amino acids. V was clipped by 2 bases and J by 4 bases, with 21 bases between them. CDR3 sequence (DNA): TGTGCCAGCAGCTTCGGTCAGGGATACCCCCCTAGCTATGGCTACACCTTC. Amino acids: CASSFGQGYPPSYGYTF.

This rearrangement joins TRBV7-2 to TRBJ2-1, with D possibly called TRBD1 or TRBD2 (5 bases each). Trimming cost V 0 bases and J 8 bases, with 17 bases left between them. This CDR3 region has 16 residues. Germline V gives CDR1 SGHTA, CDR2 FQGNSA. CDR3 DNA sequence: TGTGCCAGCAGCTTAGCAGGGGCTTCGGGGTTTGATGAGCAGTTCTTC. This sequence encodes CASSLAGASGFDEQFF.

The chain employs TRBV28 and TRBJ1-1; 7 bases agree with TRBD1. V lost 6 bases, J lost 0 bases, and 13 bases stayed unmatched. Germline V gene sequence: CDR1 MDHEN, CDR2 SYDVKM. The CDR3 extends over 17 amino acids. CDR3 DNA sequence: TGTGCCAGCAGCCAACCCGACAGGGCGGAAATGAACACTGAAGCTTTCTTT. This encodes CASSQPDRAEMNTEAFF.

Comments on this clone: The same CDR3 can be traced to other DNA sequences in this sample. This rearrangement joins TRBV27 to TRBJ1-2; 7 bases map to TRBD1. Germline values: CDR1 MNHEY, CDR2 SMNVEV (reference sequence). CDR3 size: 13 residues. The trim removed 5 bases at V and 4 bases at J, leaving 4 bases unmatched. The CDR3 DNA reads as TGTGCCAGCAGTCCCAACAGGGGCTATGGCTACACCTTC. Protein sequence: CASSPNRGYGYTF.

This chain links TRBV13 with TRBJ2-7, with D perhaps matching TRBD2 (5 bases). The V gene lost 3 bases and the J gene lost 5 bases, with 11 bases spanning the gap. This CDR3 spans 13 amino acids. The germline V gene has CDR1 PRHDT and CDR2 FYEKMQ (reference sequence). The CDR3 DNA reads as TGTGCCAGCAGCTTTATTGGCGGGCACGAGCAGTACTTC. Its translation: CASSFIGGHEQYF.

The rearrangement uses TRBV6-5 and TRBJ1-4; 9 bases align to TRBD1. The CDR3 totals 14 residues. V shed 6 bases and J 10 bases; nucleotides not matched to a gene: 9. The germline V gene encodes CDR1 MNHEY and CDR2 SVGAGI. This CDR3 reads CASSPHRGQRKLFF. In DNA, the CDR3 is TGTGCCAGCAGCCCTCACAGGGGGCAACGAAAACTGTTTTTT.

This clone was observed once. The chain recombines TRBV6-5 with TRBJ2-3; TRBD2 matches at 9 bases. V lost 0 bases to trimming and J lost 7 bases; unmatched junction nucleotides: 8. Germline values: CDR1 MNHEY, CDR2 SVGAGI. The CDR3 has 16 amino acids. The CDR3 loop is CASSYSIAGEGNTQYF. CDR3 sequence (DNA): TGTGCCAGCAGTTACTCAATAGCGGGAGAAGGGAATACGCAGTATTTT.

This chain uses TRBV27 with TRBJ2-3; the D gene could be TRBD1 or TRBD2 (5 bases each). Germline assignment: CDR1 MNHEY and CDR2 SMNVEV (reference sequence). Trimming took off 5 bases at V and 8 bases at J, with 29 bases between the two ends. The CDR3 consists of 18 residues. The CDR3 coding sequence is TGTGCCAGCAGTCCCTTGGCCGGGGCAGGCTCTGGGTTTCGTACGCAGTATTTT. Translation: CASSPLAGAGSGFRTQYF.

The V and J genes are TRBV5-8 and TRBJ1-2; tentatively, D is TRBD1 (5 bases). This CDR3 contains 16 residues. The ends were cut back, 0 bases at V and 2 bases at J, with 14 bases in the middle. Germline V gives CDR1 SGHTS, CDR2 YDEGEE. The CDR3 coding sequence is TGTGCCAGCAGCTTGGATAATATAGGGGCAAACTATGGCTACACCTTC. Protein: CASSLDNIGANYGYTF.

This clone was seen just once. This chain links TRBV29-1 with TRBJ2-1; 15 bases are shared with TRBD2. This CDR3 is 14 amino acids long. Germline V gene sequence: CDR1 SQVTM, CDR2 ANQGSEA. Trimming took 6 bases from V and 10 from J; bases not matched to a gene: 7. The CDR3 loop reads CSVKWTSGRGEQFF. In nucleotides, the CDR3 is TGCAGCGTCAAATGGACTAGCGGGAGGGGGGAGCAGTTCTTC.

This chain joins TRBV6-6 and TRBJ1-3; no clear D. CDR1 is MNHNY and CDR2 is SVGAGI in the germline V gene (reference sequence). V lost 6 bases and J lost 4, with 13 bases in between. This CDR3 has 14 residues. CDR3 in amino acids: CASRTTGRGNTIYF. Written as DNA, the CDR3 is TGTGCCAGCAGAACAACCGGCCGGGGAAACACCATATATTTT.

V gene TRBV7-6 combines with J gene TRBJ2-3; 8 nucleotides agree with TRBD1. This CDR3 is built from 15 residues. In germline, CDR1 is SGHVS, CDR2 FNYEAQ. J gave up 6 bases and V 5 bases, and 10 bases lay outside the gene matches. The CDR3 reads CASSRGTGGQDTQYF. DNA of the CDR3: TGTGCCAGCAGCCGCGGAACAGGGGGTCAGGATACGCAGTATTTT. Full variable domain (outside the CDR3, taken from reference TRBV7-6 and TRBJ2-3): GAGVSQSPRYKVTKRGQDVALRCDPISGHVSLYWYRQALGQGPEFLTYFNYEAQQDKSGLPNDRFSAERPEGSISTLTIQRTEQRDSAMYRCASSRGTGGQDTQYFGPGTRLTVL.

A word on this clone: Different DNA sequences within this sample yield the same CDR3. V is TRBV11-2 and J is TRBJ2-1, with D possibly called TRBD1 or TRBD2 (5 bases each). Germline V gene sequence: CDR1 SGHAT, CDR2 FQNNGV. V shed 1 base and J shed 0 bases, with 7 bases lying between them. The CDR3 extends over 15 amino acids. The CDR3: CASSLAGSSYNEQFF. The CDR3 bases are TGTGCCAGCAGCTTAGCAGGGAGCTCCTACAATGAGCAGTTCTTC.

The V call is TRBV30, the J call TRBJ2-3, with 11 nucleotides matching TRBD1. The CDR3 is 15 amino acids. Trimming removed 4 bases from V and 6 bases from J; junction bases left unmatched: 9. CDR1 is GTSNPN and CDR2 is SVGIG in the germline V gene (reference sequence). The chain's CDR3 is CAWILGQGARDTQYF. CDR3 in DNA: TGTGCCTGGATTTTAGGACAGGGGGCACGGGATACGCAGTATTTT.

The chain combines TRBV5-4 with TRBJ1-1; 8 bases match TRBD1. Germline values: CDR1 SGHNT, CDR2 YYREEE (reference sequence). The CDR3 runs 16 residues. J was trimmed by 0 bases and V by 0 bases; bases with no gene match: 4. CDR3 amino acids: CASSLETGGVNTEAFF. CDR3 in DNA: TGTGCCAGCAGCTTGGAAACAGGGGGGGTGAACACTGAAGCTTTCTTT.

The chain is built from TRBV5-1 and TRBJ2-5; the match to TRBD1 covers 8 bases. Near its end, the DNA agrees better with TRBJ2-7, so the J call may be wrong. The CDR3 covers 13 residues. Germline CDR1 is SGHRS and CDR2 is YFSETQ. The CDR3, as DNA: TGCGCCAGCAGCGGACAGGGCTCTTACGAGCAGTACTTC. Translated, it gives CASSGQGSYEQYF.

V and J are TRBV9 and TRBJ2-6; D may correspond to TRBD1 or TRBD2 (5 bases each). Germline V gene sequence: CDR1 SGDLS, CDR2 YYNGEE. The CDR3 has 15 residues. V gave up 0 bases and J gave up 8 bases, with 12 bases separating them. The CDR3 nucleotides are TGTGCCAGCAGCGTAGGTCCACGGGGCCCCAACGTCCTGACTTTC. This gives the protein CASSVGPRGPNVLTF. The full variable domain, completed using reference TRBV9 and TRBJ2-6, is DSGVTQTPKHLITATGQRVTLRCSPRSGDLSVYWYQQSLDQGLQFLIQYYNGEERAKGNILERFSAQQFPDLHSELNLSSLELGDSALYFCASSVGPRGPNVLTFGAGSRLTVL.

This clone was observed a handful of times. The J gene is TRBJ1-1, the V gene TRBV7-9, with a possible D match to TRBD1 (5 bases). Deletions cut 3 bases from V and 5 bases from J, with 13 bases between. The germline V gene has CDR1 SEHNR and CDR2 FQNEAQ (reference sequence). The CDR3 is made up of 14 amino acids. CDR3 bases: TGTGCCAGCAGCTTTGGGGACGCCCGAACTGAAGCTTTCTTT. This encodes CASSFGDARTEAFF.

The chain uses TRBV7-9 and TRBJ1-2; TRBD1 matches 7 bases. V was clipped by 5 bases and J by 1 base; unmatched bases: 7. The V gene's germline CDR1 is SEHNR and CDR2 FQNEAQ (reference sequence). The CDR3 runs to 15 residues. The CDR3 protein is CASSRGTDINYGYTF. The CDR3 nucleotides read TGTGCCAGCAGCCGCGGGACAGACATTAACTATGGCTACACCTTC. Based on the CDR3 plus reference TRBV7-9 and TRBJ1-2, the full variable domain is DTGVSQNPRHKITKRGQNVTFRCDPISEHNRLYWYRQTLGQGPEFLTYFQNEAQLEKSRLLSDRFSAERPKGSFSTLEIQRTEQGDSAMYLCASSRGTDINYGYTFGSGTRLTVV.

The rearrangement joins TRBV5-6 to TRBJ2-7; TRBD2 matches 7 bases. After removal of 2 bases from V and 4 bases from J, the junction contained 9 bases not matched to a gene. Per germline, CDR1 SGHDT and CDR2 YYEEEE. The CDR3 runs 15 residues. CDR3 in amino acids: CASSLAGLPHYEQYF. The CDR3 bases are TGTGCCAGCAGCTTAGCGGGACTCCCCCATTACGAGCAGTACTTC.

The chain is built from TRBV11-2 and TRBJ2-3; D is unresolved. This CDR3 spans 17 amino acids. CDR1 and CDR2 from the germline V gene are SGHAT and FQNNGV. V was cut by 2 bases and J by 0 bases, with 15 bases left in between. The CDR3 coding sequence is TGTGCCAGCAGCTTAACTTACCCCGGCCCTAGCACAGATACGCAGTATTTT. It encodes CASSLTYPGPSTDTQYF.

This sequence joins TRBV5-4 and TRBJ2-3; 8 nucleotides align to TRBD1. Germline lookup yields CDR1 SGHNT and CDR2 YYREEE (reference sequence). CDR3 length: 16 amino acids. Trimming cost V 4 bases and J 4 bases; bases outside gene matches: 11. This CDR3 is CASSPPGQGGADTQYF. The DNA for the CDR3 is TGTGCCAGCAGCCCCCCCGGACAGGGAGGCGCAGATACGCAGTATTTT.

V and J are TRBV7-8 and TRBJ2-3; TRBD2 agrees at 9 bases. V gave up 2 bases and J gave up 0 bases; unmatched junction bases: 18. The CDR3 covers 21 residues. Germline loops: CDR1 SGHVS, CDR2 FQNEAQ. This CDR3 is CASSLLLSSGKGGTSTDTQYF. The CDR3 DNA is TGTGCCAGCAGCTTACTTTTGTCTAGCGGGAAGGGGGGTACTAGCACAGATACGCAGTATTTT. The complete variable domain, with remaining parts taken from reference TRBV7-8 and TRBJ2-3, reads GAGVSQSPRYKVAKRGQDVALRCDPISGHVSLFWYQQALGQGPEFLTYFQNEAQLDKSGLPSDRFFAERPEGSVSTLKIQRTQQEDSAVYLCASSLLLSSGKGGTSTDTQYFGPGTRLTVL.

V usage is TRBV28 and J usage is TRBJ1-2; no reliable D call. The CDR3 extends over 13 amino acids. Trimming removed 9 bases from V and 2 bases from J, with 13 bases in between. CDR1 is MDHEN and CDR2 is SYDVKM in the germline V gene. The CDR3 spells CASALSSNYGYTF. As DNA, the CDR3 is TGTGCCAGTGCGTTGAGTTCAAACTATGGCTACACCTTC.

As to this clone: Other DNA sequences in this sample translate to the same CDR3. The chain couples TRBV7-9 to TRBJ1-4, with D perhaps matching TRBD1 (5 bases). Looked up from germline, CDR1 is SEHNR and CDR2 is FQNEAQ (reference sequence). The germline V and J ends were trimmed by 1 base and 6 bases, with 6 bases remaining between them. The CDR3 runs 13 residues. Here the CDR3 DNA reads TGTGCCAGCAGCTTAGGGGGGGATGAAAAACTGTTTTTT. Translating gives CASSLGGDEKLFF.

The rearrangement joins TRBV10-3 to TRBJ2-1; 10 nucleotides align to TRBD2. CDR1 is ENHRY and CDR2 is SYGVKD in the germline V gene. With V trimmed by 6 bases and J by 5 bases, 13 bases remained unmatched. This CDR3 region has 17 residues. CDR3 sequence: CAISGRLAGVMDNEQFF. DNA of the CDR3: TGTGCCATCAGCGGGAGGCTAGCGGGAGTCATGGACAATGAGCAGTTCTTC.

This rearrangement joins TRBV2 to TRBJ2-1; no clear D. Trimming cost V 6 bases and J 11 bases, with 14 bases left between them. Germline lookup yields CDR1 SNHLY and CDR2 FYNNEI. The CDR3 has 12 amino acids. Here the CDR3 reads CASSRGPSKQFF. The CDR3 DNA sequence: TGTGCCAGCAGCCGAGGCCCCAGTAAGCAGTTCTTC.

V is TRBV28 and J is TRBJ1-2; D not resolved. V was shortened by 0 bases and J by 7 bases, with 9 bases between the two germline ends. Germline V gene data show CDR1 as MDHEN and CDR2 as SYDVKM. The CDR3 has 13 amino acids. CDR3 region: CASSLWVSLGYTF. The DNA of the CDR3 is TGTGCCAGCAGTTTATGGGTATCACTTGGCTACACCTTC.

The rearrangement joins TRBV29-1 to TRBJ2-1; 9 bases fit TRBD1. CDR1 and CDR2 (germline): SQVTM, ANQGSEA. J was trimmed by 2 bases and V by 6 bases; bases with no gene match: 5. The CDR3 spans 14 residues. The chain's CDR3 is CSVDWTGAYNEQFF. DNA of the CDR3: TGCAGCGTCGACTGGACAGGGGCCTACAATGAGCAGTTCTTC.